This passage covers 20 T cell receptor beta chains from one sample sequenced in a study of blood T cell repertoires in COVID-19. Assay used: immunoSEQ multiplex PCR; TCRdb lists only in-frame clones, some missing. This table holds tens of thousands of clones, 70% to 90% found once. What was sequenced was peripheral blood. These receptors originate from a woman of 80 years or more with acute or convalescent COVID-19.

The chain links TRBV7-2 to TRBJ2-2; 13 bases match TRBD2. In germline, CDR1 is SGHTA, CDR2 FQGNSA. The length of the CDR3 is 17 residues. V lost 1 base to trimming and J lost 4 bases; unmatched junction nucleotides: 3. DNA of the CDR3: TGTGCCAGCAGCTTAGTGCGACTAGCGGGAGGCACCGGGGAGCTGTTTTTT. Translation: CASSLVRLAGGTGELFF.

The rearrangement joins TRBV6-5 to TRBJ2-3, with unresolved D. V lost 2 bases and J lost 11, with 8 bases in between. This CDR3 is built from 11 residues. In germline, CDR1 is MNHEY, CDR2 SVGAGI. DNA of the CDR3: TGTGCCAGCAGTTACCTGGCTAGGCAGTATTTT. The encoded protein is CASSYLARQYF.

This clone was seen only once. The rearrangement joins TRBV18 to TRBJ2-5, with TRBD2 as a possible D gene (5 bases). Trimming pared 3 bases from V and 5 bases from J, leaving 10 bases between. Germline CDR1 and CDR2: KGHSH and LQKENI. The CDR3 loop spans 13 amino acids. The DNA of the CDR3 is TGTGCCAGCTCACCCCCGACGGGGGAGACCCAGTACTTC. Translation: CASSPPTGETQYF. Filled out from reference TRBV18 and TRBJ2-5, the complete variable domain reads NAGVMQNPRHLVRRRGQEARLRCSPMKGHSHVYWYRQLPEEGLKFMVYLQKENIIDESGMPKERFSAEFPKEGPSILRIQQVVRGDSAAYFCASSPPTGETQYFGPGTRLLVL.

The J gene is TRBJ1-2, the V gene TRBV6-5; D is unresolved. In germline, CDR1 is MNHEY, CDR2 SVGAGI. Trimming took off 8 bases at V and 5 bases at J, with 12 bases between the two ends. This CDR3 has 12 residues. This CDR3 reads CASSIGIYGYTF. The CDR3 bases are TGTGCCAGCTCGATCGGGATTTATGGCTACACCTTC.

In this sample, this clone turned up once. The CDR3 reads CASRQGQVNEQFF. DNA for the CDR3: TGTGCCAGCAGACAGGGACAGGTCAATGAGCAGTTCTTC. V and J are TRBV7-2 and TRBJ2-1; 8 nucleotides match TRBD1. Germline CDR1 SGHTA, CDR2 FQGNSA. The CDR3 sequence is 13 residues long. The junction had 4 bases not matched to a gene; V was cut back by 6 bases and J by 6 bases.

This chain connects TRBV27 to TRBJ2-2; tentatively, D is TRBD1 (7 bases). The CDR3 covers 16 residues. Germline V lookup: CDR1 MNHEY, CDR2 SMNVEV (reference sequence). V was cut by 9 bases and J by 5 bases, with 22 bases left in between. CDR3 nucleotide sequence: TGTGCCAGTTCAGGGGGACTTCGGGCGGTAACCGGGGAGCTGTTTTTT. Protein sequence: CASSGGLRAVTGELFF.

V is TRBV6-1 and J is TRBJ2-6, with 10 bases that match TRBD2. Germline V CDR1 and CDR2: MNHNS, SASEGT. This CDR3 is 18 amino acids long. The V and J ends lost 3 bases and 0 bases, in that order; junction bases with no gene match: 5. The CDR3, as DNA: TGTGCCAGCAGTGACCCGGGACTAGCGAGCTCTGGGGCCAACGTCCTGACTTTC. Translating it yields CASSDPGLASSGANVLTF.

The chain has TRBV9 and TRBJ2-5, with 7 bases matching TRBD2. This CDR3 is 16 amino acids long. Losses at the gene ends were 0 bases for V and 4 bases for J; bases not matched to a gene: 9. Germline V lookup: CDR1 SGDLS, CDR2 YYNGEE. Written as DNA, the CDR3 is TGTGCCAGCAGCGTAGCGCCGGGGGGTAGCTCAGAGACCCAGTACTTC. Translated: CASSVAPGGSSETQYF.

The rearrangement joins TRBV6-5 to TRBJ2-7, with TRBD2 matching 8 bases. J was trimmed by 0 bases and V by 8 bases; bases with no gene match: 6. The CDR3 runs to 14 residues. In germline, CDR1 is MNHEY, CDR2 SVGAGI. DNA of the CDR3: TGTGCCAGCCGGACTAGCCAGAGCTCCTACGAGCAGTACTTC. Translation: CASRTSQSSYEQYF.

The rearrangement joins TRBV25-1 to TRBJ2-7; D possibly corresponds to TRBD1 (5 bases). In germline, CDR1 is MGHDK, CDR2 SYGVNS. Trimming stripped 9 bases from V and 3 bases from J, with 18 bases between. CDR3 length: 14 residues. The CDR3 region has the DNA TGTGCCAGTGGAAAGGGGATTAACGGCTACGAGCAGTACTTC. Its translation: CASGKGINGYEQYF.

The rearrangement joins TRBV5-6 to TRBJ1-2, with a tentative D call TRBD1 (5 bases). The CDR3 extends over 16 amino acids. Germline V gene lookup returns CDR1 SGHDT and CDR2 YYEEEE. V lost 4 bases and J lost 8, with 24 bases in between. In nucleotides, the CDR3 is TGTGCCAGCAGCGATACCGGGACTGGGGAATCGGGGGGCTACACCTTC. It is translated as CASSDTGTGESGGYTF.

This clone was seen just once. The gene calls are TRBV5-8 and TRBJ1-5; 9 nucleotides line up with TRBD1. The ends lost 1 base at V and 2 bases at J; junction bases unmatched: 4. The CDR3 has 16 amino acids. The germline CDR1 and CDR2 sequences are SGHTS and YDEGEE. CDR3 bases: TGTGCCAGCAGCTTGCGGACAGGGGTTGGCAATCAGCCCCAGCATTTT. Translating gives CASSLRTGVGNQPQHF.

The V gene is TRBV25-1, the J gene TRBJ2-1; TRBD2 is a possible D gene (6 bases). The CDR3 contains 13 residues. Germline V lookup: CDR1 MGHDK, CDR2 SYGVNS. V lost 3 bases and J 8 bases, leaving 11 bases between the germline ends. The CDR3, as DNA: TGTGCCAGCAGTGAGGCGGGGCCCCATGAGCAGTTCTTC. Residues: CASSEAGPHEQFF.

The CDR3: CASSAGQETQYF. In nucleotides, the CDR3 is TGTGCCAGCTCGGCGGGACAAGAGACCCAGTACTTC. This chain links TRBV2 with TRBJ2-5, with D possibly matching TRBD2 (6 bases). V gave up 8 bases and J gave up 2 bases, with 9 bases separating them. The CDR3 has 12 residues. Germline loops: CDR1 SNHLY, CDR2 FYNNEI. The full variable domain, in which reference TRBV2 and TRBJ2-5 provide the parts outside the CDR3, is EPEVTQTPSHQVTQMGQEVILRCVPISNHLYFYWYRQILGQKVEFLVSFYNNEISEKSEIFDDQFSVERPDGSNFTLKIRSTKLEDSAMYFCASSAGQETQYFGPGTRLLVL.

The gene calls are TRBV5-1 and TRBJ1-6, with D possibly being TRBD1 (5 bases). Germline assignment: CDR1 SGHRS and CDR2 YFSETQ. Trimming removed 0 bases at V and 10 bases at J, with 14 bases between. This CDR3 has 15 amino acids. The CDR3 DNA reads TGCGCCAGCAGCTTGGATGGGGCCTGGGGATCACCCCTCCACTTT. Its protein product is CASSLDGAWGSPLHF.

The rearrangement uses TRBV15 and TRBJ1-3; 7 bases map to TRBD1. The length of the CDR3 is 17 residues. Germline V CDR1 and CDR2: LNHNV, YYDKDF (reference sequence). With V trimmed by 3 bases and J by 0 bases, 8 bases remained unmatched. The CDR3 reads CATSRRQGIDSGNTIYF. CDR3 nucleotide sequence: TGTGCCACCAGCAGGCGACAGGGAATCGACTCTGGAAACACCATATATTTT.

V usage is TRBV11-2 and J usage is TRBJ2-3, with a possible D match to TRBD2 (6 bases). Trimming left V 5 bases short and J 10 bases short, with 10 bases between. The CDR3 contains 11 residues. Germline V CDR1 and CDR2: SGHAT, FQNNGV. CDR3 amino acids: CASSRGGAQYF. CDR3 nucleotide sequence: TGTGCCAGCAGCCGCGGCGGGGCGCAGTATTTT.

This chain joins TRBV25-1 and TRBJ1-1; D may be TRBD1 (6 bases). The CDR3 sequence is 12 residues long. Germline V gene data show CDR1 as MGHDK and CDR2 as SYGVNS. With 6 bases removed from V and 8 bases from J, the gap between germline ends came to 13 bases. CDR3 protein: CASSPGQREAFF. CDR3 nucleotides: TGTGCCAGCAGCCCCGGACAGAGAGAAGCTTTCTTT.

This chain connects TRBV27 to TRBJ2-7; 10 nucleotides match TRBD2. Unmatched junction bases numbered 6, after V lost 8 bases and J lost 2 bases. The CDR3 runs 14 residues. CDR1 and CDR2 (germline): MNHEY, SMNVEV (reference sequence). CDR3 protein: CASRTSGGAYEQYF. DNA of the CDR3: TGTGCCAGCCGAACCAGCGGGGGGGCCTACGAGCAGTACTTC.

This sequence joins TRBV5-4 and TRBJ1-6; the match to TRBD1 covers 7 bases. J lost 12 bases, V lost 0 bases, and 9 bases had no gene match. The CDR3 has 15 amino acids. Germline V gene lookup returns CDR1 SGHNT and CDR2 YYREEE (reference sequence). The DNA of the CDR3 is TGTGCCAGCAGCTTGGGCGGGACAGTCACTCAACCCCTCCACTTT. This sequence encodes CASSLGGTVTQPLHF.